This TCR beta chain was observed in a study of cytomegalovirus exposure and HLA in healthy donors. The CDR3 length is 16 residues. Germline V gives CDR1 WNHNN, CDR2 SYGVQD (reference sequence). Trimming removed 2 bases at V and 4 bases at J, with 15 bases between. Primers: 60 Vbeta forward and 13 Jbeta reverse. Sequencing was performed with immunoSEQ multiplex PCR; in TCRdb, only in-frame clones are kept and a portion is missing. The sample has 95,000 to 100,000 clones, under 85% seen once; the top ten hold 4.1%. V usage is TRBV10-1 and J usage is TRBJ2-1; D gene uncertain. This TCR came from a man in his forties or fifties in good health and CMV-seronegative. The sequencing input was PBMCs. CDR3 nucleotide sequence: TGCGCCAGCAGTGAGCCCCAAGGCGGCGAGTACAATGAGCAGTTCTTC. It translates to CASSEPQGGEYNEQFF.